The next 11 T cell receptor beta chains were all read from a single sample in a study of blood T cell repertoires in COVID-19. TCRdb keeps only in-frame clones here, not all; method: immunoSEQ multiplex PCR. The data hold roughly 380,000 clones, with 75% to 90% observed a single time. Sequenced sample: peripheral blood. The receptors originated from a young woman with acute or convalescent COVID-19.

This clone was picked up a small number of times. The rearrangement links TRBV11-2 to TRBJ1-1; the D is unclear. CDR1 SGHAT and CDR2 FQNNGV come from the germline V gene. The CDR3 length is 13 residues. Trimming shortened V by 3 bases and J by 5 bases, and 10 bases separated the two germline ends. The CDR3 region is CASSLGQKTEAFF. The CDR3 coding sequence is TGTGCCAGCAGCTTGGGCCAAAAAACTGAAGCTTTCTTT.

The genes are TRBV12-3 or TRBV12-4 and TRBJ1-4; D not certain. Trimming removed 3 bases at V and 5 bases at J, with 7 bases between. The CDR3 is made up of 13 amino acids. CDR3 sequence (DNA): TGTGCCAGCAGTTTGGGGAGGAATGAAAAACTGTTTTTT. It specifies CASSLGRNEKLFF.

This chain uses TRBV2 with TRBJ2-3; D not resolved. Per the germline V gene, CDR1 is SNHLY and CDR2 is FYNNEI. Trimming removed 4 bases from V and 5 bases from J, with 4 bases in between. The CDR3 contains 11 residues. The CDR3 loop is CASSVRDTQYF. Here the CDR3 DNA reads TGTGCCAGCAGTGTCCGAGATACGCAGTATTTT.

About this clone itself: Other DNA sequences in the sample encode the same CDR3. The gene calls are TRBV19 and TRBJ1-5; D is possibly TRBD1 (5 bases). Trimming shortened V by 6 bases and J by 0 bases, and 12 bases separated the two germline ends. The CDR3 loop spans 15 amino acids. In germline, CDR1 is LNHDA, CDR2 SQIVND (reference sequence). CDR3 nucleotides: TGTGCCAGTAGGACGCAGGGATATAGCAATCAGCCCCAGCATTTT. Protein: CASRTQGYSNQPQHF.

This rearrangement joins TRBV2 to TRBJ1-1; possible D gene TRBD1, 5 bases. The CDR3 extends over 13 amino acids. The V end lost 6 bases, the J end lost 5 bases, and 13 bases lay between the germline ends. Germline-derived CDR1 and CDR2 are SNHLY and FYNNEI. In nucleotides, the CDR3 is TGTGCCAGCAGGAAAGCCGGGGGTACTGAAGCTTTCTTT. Protein: CASRKAGGTEAFF.

In this sample, this clone turned up once. The J gene is TRBJ1-2, the V gene TRBV5-1; perhaps TRBD1 as D (5 bases). The V gene's germline CDR1 is SGHRS and CDR2 YFSETQ. The CDR3 contains 14 residues. V was pared by 4 bases and J by 4 bases, with 14 bases between. CDR3 residues: CASSPDGQPYGYTF. CDR3 bases: TGCGCCAGCAGCCCGGACGGACAACCCTATGGCTACACCTTC.

The chain recombines TRBV30 with TRBJ1-3; D unclear. The CDR3 has 12 amino acids. V gave up 1 base and J gave up 2 bases, with 3 bases separating them. Per germline, CDR1 GTSNPN and CDR2 SVGIG (reference sequence). CDR3 loop: CAWSGPGNTIYF. The DNA for the CDR3 is TGTGCCTGGAGTGGGCCTGGAAACACCATATATTTT.

CDR3 residues: CASSRTQETQYF. In DNA form, the CDR3 reads TGTGCCAGCAGTCGGACTCAAGAGACCCAGTACTTC. The chain employs TRBV6-5 and TRBJ2-5, with a tentative D call TRBD2 (5 bases). Germline V lookup: CDR1 MNHEY, CDR2 SVGAGI. The CDR3 is 12 amino acids. V was pared by 5 bases and J by 2 bases, with 6 bases between.

The rearrangement uses TRBV4-1 and TRBJ2-3, with D perhaps TRBD1 (6 bases). Germline lookup yields CDR1 MGHRA and CDR2 YSYEKL. This CDR3 has 17 residues. The ends were cut back, 2 bases at V and 0 bases at J, with 15 bases in the middle. The CDR3, as DNA: TGCGCCAGCAGCCAACTCTTCAGGGGTGGTAGCACAGATACGCAGTATTTT. This sequence encodes CASSQLFRGGSTDTQYF.

This chain connects TRBV5-5 to TRBJ1-2, with D unresolved. The V end lost 1 base, the J end lost 4 bases, and 5 bases lay between the germline ends. This CDR3 has 12 amino acids. CDR1 and CDR2 (germline): SGHKS, YYEKEE (reference sequence). CDR3 in amino acids: CASSLLPYGYTF. The DNA of the CDR3 is TGTGCCAGCAGCTTGCTCCCCTATGGCTACACCTTC.

The chain combines TRBV5-1 with TRBJ2-1, with D perhaps matching TRBD2 (5 bases). This CDR3 has 15 amino acids. In germline, CDR1 is SGHRS, CDR2 YFSETQ. Trimming shortened V by 4 bases and J by 0 bases, and 11 bases separated the two germline ends. In DNA form, the CDR3 reads TGCGCCAGCAGCGGTCAGCGGCCCTCCTACAATGAGCAGTTCTTC. Translation gives CASSGQRPSYNEQFF.